Following are 2 T cell receptor beta chains from one sample sequenced in a study of blood T cell repertoires in COVID-19. TCRdb keeps only in-frame clones here, not all; method: immunoSEQ multiplex PCR. The table includes around 200,000 clones, approximately 87% detected once. Sequencing used peripheral blood. These receptors came from a man between 65 and 80 years old with active or convalescent COVID-19.

The rearrangement links TRBV3-1 (or the pseudogene TRBV3-2) to TRBJ1-3, with a tentative D call TRBD1 (6 bases). This CDR3 is built from 17 residues. Germline CDR1 and CDR2: LGHDT and YNNKEL (reference sequence). The V and J ends lost 7 bases and 0 bases respectively, with 19 bases between them. The CDR3: CASTSSGTTVSGNTIYF. The CDR3 DNA reads TGTGCCAGCACCTCCTCAGGGACAACGGTCTCTGGAAACACCATATATTTT.

The chain combines TRBV2 with TRBJ1-5, with D possibly TRBD1 on 5 matching bases. The CDR3 spans 13 residues. The V and J ends lost 6 bases and 2 bases respectively, with 8 bases between them. CDR1 and CDR2 (germline): SNHLY, FYNNEI. The CDR3 loop is CASRMTGNQPQHF. The CDR3 nucleotides read TGTGCCAGCAGAATGACAGGCAATCAGCCCCAGCATTTT.